This entry lists 19 T cell receptor beta chains sequenced from one sample in a study of blood T cell repertoires in COVID-19. Sequencing used immunoSEQ multiplex PCR; TCRdb keeps in-frame clones, though not all of them. The data contain roughly 250,000 clones, about 80% of them seen just once; the ten biggest clones take up approximately 14%. Sequencing was performed on peripheral blood. These receptors were collected from a person aged 65-85 years with COVID-19, enrolled during active disease.

V gene TRBV30 combines with J gene TRBJ2-7, with TRBD1 identical over 7 bases. The ends lost 5 bases at V and 6 bases at J; junction bases unmatched: 13. The germline V gene has CDR1 GTSNPN and CDR2 SVGIG (reference sequence). CDR3 size: 14 residues. The CDR3 coding sequence is TGTGCCTGGGGCACTACAGGGGTTGGTGGCGAGCAGTACTTC. Translating it yields CAWGTTGVGGEQYF.

The count of this clone is one. The chain combines TRBV9 with TRBJ1-1; 7 nucleotides match TRBD1. The CDR3 is 15 residues long. The germline V gene has CDR1 SGDLS and CDR2 YYNGEE. The trim removed 0 bases at V and 1 base at J, leaving 3 bases unmatched. The chain's CDR3 is CASSVEGQRNTEAFF. CDR3 DNA: TGTGCCAGCAGCGTAGAGGGACAGAGGAACACTGAAGCTTTCTTT.

The rearrangement links TRBV5-8 to TRBJ2-2; D might be TRBD1 (5 bases). CDR3 size: 15 residues. V dropped 0 bases and J dropped 5 bases, with 11 bases sitting between them. Germline V gives CDR1 SGHTS, CDR2 YDEGEE. The CDR3 bases are TGTGCCAGCAGCTTGGACAGGTTGGGGACCGGGGAGCTGTTTTTT. Encoded protein: CASSLDRLGTGELFF. The variable domain in full, with the rest retrieved from reference TRBV5-8 and TRBJ2-2, is EAGVTQSPTHLIKTRGQQATLRCSPISGHTSVYWYQQALGLGLQFLLWYDEGEERNRGNFPPRFSGRQFPNYSSELNVNALELEDSALYLCASSLDRLGTGELFFGEGSRLTVL.

This chain links TRBV18 with TRBJ2-3; D is undetermined. The CDR3 extends over 12 amino acids. V gave up 5 bases and J gave up 1 base, with 4 bases separating them. The germline CDR1 and CDR2 sequences are KGHSH and LQKENI. In DNA, the CDR3 is TGTGCCAGCTCATCTCGCACAGATACGCAGTATTTT. Protein sequence: CASSSRTDTQYF.

The chain uses TRBV30 and TRBJ1-2; maybe TRBD1 (6 bases). Between the trimmed V and J ends, which lost 7 bases and 6 bases, there was a span of 21 bases. CDR1 and CDR2 from the germline V gene are GTSNPN and SVGIG (reference sequence). The CDR3 loop spans 14 amino acids. CDR3 DNA sequence: TGTGCCTCAAATAGGCGGGCAGGGACAAATGGCTACACCTTC. Its translation: CASNRRAGTNGYTF.

The chain links TRBV7-9 to TRBJ1-2; the D gene is possibly TRBD1 (5 bases). The germline V and J ends were trimmed by 0 bases and 0 bases, with 11 bases remaining between them. Germline CDR1 and CDR2: SEHNR and FQNEAQ (reference sequence). The CDR3 covers 16 residues. The DNA of the CDR3 is TGTGCCAGCAGCTTAGCCTCGGACATCTCTAACTATGGCTACACCTTC. This sequence encodes CASSLASDISNYGYTF. Variable domain in full (rest from reference TRBV7-9 and TRBJ1-2): DTGVSQNPRHKITKRGQNVTFRCDPISEHNRLYWYRQTLGQGPEFLTYFQNEAQLEKSRLLSDRFSAERPKGSFSTLEIQRTEQGDSAMYLCASSLASDISNYGYTFGSGTRLTVV.

The chain uses TRBV5-1 and TRBJ2-7; D uncertain. V gave up 5 bases and J gave up 0 bases, with 9 bases separating them. CDR1 and CDR2 (germline): SGHRS, YFSETQ. CDR3 size: 13 residues. CDR3 bases: TGCGCCAGCAGATATAAGAGCTCCTACGAGCAGTACTTC. Translated: CASRYKSSYEQYF.

This clone was picked up one time. The V call is TRBV6-5, the J call TRBJ2-3, with D perhaps matching TRBD1 (5 bases). Deletions cut 5 bases from V and 0 bases from J, with 12 bases between. CDR1 and CDR2 (germline): MNHEY, SVGAGI. The CDR3 extends over 15 amino acids. This CDR3 reads CASSTLQGSTDTQYF. CDR3 DNA: TGTGCCAGCAGTACCCTCCAGGGCAGCACAGATACGCAGTATTTT.

The V call is TRBV6-2 or TRBV6-3, the J call TRBJ2-7; the D is unclear. In germline, CDR1 is MNHEY, CDR2 SVGEGT. CDR3 size: 12 residues. Trimming shortened V by 6 bases and J by 4 bases, and 10 bases separated the two germline ends. In nucleotides, the CDR3 is TGTGCCAGCAGCGAGCTGCCATACGAGCAGTACTTC. It codes for CASSELPYEQYF.

This clone was picked up one time. CDR3 bases: TGCAGTGCTAGTGGGCTAGCGGGCGTGGAAAGCACAGATACGCAGTATTTT. Protein product: CSASGLAGVESTDTQYF. The gene calls are TRBV20-1 and TRBJ2-3, with 8 nucleotides matching TRBD2. The V and J ends lost 3 bases and 0 bases, in that order; junction bases with no gene match: 11. The CDR3 contains 17 residues. The germline CDR1 and CDR2 sequences are DFQATT and SNEGSKA (reference sequence).

This chain joins TRBV7-2 and TRBJ2-7; TRBD2 aligns across 8 bases. Germline CDR1 SGHTA, CDR2 FQGNSA. J was trimmed by 5 bases and V by 2 bases; bases with no gene match: 5. This CDR3 has 14 residues. The CDR3 coding sequence is TGTGCCAGCAGCTTACTCGGGGGGGCGGACGAGCAGTACTTC. It translates to CASSLLGGADEQYF. Based on the CDR3 plus reference TRBV7-2 and TRBJ2-7, the full variable domain is GAGVSQSPSNKVTEKGKDVELRCDPISGHTALYWYRQSLGQGLEFLIYFQGNSAPDKSGLPSDRFSAERTGGSVSTLTIQRTQQEDSAVYLCASSLLGGADEQYFGPGTRLTVT.

The sample holds a few counts of this clone. V is TRBV5-6 and J is TRBJ1-2; a weak D match, TRBD1 (5 bases). From germline, CDR1 is SGHDT and CDR2 YYEEEE. Trimming pared 4 bases from V and 8 bases from J, leaving 12 bases between. This CDR3 comprises 12 residues. CDR3 coding DNA: TGTGCCAGCAGCCCCTCAGGGTTCGGCTACACCTTC. It is translated as CASSPSGFGYTF.

The chain employs TRBV7-2 and TRBJ1-2, with D perhaps matching TRBD1 (5 bases). This CDR3 spans 15 amino acids. The V end lost 3 bases, the J end lost 3 bases, and 14 bases lay between the germline ends. Germline V gene sequence: CDR1 SGHTA, CDR2 FQGNSA. The CDR3 region is CASSFTWTLHYGYTF. CDR3 bases: TGTGCCAGCAGCTTCACCTGGACATTGCACTATGGCTACACCTTC.

The CDR3 loop is CASRPWGQPQHF. The CDR3 bases are TGTGCCAGCCGACCGTGGGGCCAGCCCCAGCATTTT. V and J are TRBV2 and TRBJ1-5; possibly TRBD1 for D (5 bases). CDR1 and CDR2 (germline): SNHLY, FYNNEI. The CDR3 spans 12 residues. The V gene lost 8 bases and the J gene lost 7 bases, with 12 bases spanning the gap.

This chain uses TRBV19 with TRBJ2-7, with 7 positions matching TRBD1. This CDR3 spans 14 amino acids. The ends lost 5 bases at V and 4 bases at J; junction bases unmatched: 8. Per the germline V gene, CDR1 is LNHDA and CDR2 is SQIVND (reference sequence). DNA of the CDR3: TGTGCCAGTAGTCCGCCCGGGACAGCATACGAGCAGTACTTC. Encoded protein: CASSPPGTAYEQYF.

This clone has a handful of counts. The chain uses TRBV5-4 and TRBJ2-3; 12 bases map to TRBD2. The V and J ends lost 3 bases and 8 bases, in that order; junction bases with no gene match: 10. Per the germline V gene, CDR1 is SGHNT and CDR2 is YYREEE (reference sequence). This CDR3 is 16 amino acids long. DNA of the CDR3: TGTGCCAGCAGCTCGTCTAGCGGGGGGGCCTTTGGTACGCAGTATTTT. Its protein is CASSSSSGGAFGTQYF.

The rearrangement joins TRBV3-1 (or the pseudogene TRBV3-2) to TRBJ2-4; D may be TRBD2 (5 bases). CDR1 LGHDT and CDR2 YNNKEL come from the germline V gene (reference sequence). Trimming shortened V by 2 bases and J by 6 bases, and 14 bases separated the two germline ends. The CDR3 is made up of 15 amino acids. The CDR3 spells CASSQRGFSGNIQYF. In DNA form, the CDR3 reads TGTGCCAGCAGCCAACGAGGGTTCTCCGGAAACATTCAGTACTTC.

The chain is built from TRBV4-2 and TRBJ2-1; D gene uncertain. CDR3 length: 16 amino acids. Trimming took off 1 base at V and 7 bases at J, with 17 bases between the two ends. The V gene's germline CDR1 is LGHNA and CDR2 YNFKEQ. The CDR3 is CASSQGSSKKDNEQFF. The CDR3 DNA reads as TGTGCCAGCAGCCAAGGGAGTAGCAAGAAGGATAATGAGCAGTTCTTC.

This chain connects TRBV20-1 to TRBJ2-1; D may match TRBD1 or TRBD2 (7 bases each). Trimming pared 3 bases from V and 4 bases from J, leaving 13 bases between. CDR3 length: 14 amino acids. Germline CDR1 is DFQATT and CDR2 is SNEGSKA (reference sequence). DNA of the CDR3: TGCAGTGCTAGTGGGAGGGGGCGATACAATGAGCAGTTCTTC. The encoded protein is CSASGRGRYNEQFF.